Listed here are 9 T cell receptor beta chains from one sample, sequenced in a study of graft-versus-host responses after intestinal transplantation. Their antigen targets remain unknown. Here immunoSEQ multiplex PCR was the method, and the copy in TCRdb shows in-frame clones only, minus some. The profile shows more than 95,000 clones, 92% of them singletons. The sample here was unstimulated CD4+ T cells sorted from spleen or lymph node cells, taken before intestinal transplant. These receptors were taken from a human donor who received an intestinal transplant.

V usage is TRBV4-2 and J usage is TRBJ2-1; TRBD2 is a possible D gene (6 bases). V lost 0 bases to trimming and J lost 1 base, with 10 bases between them. Germline loops: CDR1 LGHNA, CDR2 YNFKEQ. The CDR3 length is 16 residues. In DNA form, the CDR3 reads TGTGCCAGCAGCCAAGATATCCGGGGGTCCTACAATGAGCAGTTCTTC. Its translation is CASSQDIRGSYNEQFF.

The gene calls are TRBV6-5 and TRBJ1-5; D gene uncertain. Germline lookup yields CDR1 MNHEY and CDR2 SVGAGI. The length of the CDR3 is 14 residues. The V end lost 3 bases, the J end lost 0 bases, and 6 bases lay between the germline ends. The CDR3 loop reads CASSYKYSNQPQHF. In DNA form, the CDR3 reads TGTGCCAGCAGTTATAAATATAGCAATCAGCCCCAGCATTTT.

This clone occurred a few times. The rearrangement uses TRBV6-5 and TRBJ2-1; TRBD2 aligns across 8 bases. Germline values: CDR1 MNHEY, CDR2 SVGAGI. This CDR3 is built from 15 residues. The J segment lost 8 bases and the V segment lost 0 bases, leaving 6 bases of the junction unmatched. The CDR3 reads CASSYSGGAWDEQFF. CDR3 nucleotide sequence: TGTGCCAGCAGTTACTCCGGGGGGGCCTGGGATGAGCAGTTCTTC.

The gene calls are TRBV6-1 and TRBJ1-4, with 11 bases fitting TRBD1. Germline CDR1 is MNHNS and CDR2 is SASEGT. The V segment lost 2 bases and the J segment 8 bases; nucleotides outside the gene matches: 7. This CDR3 contains 16 residues. The CDR3 region has the DNA TGTGCCAGCAGTGAATTTGGGACAGGGGGAAGCGAAAAACTGTTTTTT. Translated, it gives CASSEFGTGGSEKLFF.

This sequence joins TRBV5-6 and TRBJ2-3; 8 positions agree with TRBD2. CDR3 size: 15 residues. Trimming cost V 2 bases and J 1 base; bases outside gene matches: 3. Germline loops: CDR1 SGHDT, CDR2 YYEEEE. CDR3 nucleotides: TGTGCCAGCAGCTTCGAAGCGGGGGGCACAGATACGCAGTATTTT. Protein: CASSFEAGGTDTQYF.

The chain is built from TRBV21-1 and TRBJ1-4; the table's D gene call, TRBD1, was not cross checked with the DNA. TRBV21-1 is recorded as a pseudogene. The CDR3 contains 19 residues. The CDR3: CASSSRRDRERATNEKLFF. CDR3 coding DNA: TGTGCCAGCAGCTCTCGACGGGACAGGGAACGTGCAACTAATGAAAAACTGTTTTTT.

V usage is TRBV30 and J usage is TRBJ1-6, with D possibly matching TRBD1 (6 bases). The CDR3 is 13 residues long. The V gene's germline CDR1 is GTSNPN and CDR2 SVGIG (reference sequence). Trimming stripped 2 bases from V and 10 bases from J, with 12 bases between. The CDR3: CAWSMAGDSPLHF. The CDR3 coding sequence is TGTGCCTGGAGTATGGCAGGGGACTCACCCCTCCACTTT.

The chain joins TRBV5-4 to TRBJ2-7, with D perhaps matching TRBD1 (5 bases). Trimming removed 1 base from V and 4 bases from J, with 12 bases in between. The length of the CDR3 is 14 residues. Germline loops: CDR1 SGHNT, CDR2 YYREEE (reference sequence). The CDR3 loop is CASSLTGNLYEQYF. The CDR3 DNA reads as TGTGCCAGCAGCTTGACAGGAAACCTTTACGAGCAGTACTTC. Complete variable domain (other parts from reference TRBV5-4 and TRBJ2-7): ETGVTQSPTHLIKTRGQQVTLRCSSQSGHNTVSWYQQALGQGPQFIFQYYREEENGRGNFPPRFSGLQFPNYSSELNVNALELDDSALYLCASSLTGNLYEQYFGPGTRLTVT.

This clone was detected only once. The same CDR3 also results from other DNA sequences found in this sample. The gene calls are TRBV5-1 and TRBJ1-1; 9 bases match TRBD1. J was trimmed by 1 base and V by 4 bases; bases with no gene match: 5. Germline-derived CDR1 and CDR2 are SGHRS and YFSETQ. The CDR3 length is 15 residues. The CDR3 here is CASSLPGQGNTEAFF. Written as DNA, the CDR3 is TGCGCCAGCAGCCTACCGGGACAGGGGAACACTGAAGCTTTCTTT.